The text below deals with one TCR beta chain. Clones were read by immunoSEQ multiplex PCR, and TCRdb kept only the in-frame ones, dropping some. The sample carries 55,000 to 80,000 clones, 80% to 85% recorded once. These data come from a study of T cell responses to AZD1222 COVID-19 vaccine. Looked up from germline, CDR1 is SGHAT and CDR2 is FQNNGV. This CDR3 contains 12 residues. Deletions cut 5 bases from V and 3 bases from J, with 8 bases between. The chain is built from TRBV11-2 and TRBJ2-7; D gene unclear. The sample in question was peripheral blood, obtained on day 0 of AZD1222 vaccination. The TCR sequence derives from an adult in good health. The CDR3 sequence: CASSPRDYEQYF. For the CDR3, the DNA is TGTGCCAGCAGCCCAAGAGACTACGAGCAGTACTTC.